This T cell receptor beta chain was sequenced in a study of cytomegalovirus exposure and HLA in healthy donors. PCR employed 60 Vbeta and 13 Jbeta primers. Produced via immunoSEQ multiplex PCR; TCRdb's table is partial and in-frame only. The table records 200,000 to 250,000 clones, over 75% of them present only once. The material sequenced was PBMCs. This TCR came from a human donor in good health.

The CDR3 sequence: CASSLVRGNLNQPQHF. CDR3 DNA sequence: TGTGCCAGCAGCTTAGTCCGGGGGAACCTCAATCAGCCCCAGCATTTT. V and J are TRBV7-4 and TRBJ1-5; maybe TRBD1 (5 bases). Germline CDR1 is SGHVT and CDR2 is SQSDAQ. Trimming left V 1 base short and J 3 bases short, with 13 bases between. The CDR3 sequence is 16 residues long.